A single sample gave rise to the 8 T cell receptor beta chains below, sequenced in a study of blood T cells in healthy people across ages. Then a second PCR, running roughly 7 to 11 cycles, was carried out with a sample-barcoded 5' primer and a J-beta primer mix. TCRdb analysed the 5' RACE reads with MiXCR anew, one entry per CDR3 protein. The table includes about 800,000 distinct CDR3 sequences, 20% to 30% detected once. This sample was also put to use in a study of T cells of mothers and their children.

Sequenced material: blood. All receptors come from a boy aged 5-17 years in good health.

This clonotype has at least ten counts. CDR3 bases: TGCAGCGTCGTTGCAACTAATGAAAAACTGTTTTTT. Its translation is CSVVATNEKLFF. The chain is built from TRBV29-1 and TRBJ1-4; no clear D. Germline values: CDR1 SQVTM, CDR2 ANQGSEA. The CDR3 has 12 residues. V gave up 6 bases and J gave up 0 bases, with 5 bases separating them. Together with reference TRBV29-1 and TRBJ1-4, the CDR3 gives the full variable domain: SAVISQKPSRDICQRGTSLTIQCQVDSQVTMMFWYRQQPGQSLTLIATANQGSEATYESGFVIDKFPISRPNLTFSTLTVSNMSPEDSSIYLCSVVATNEKLFFGSGTQLSVL.

V gene TRBV9 combines with J gene TRBJ1-2; maybe TRBD1 (6 bases). This CDR3 comprises 14 residues. Germline V gene lookup returns CDR1 SGDLS and CDR2 YYNGEE. V gave up 4 bases and J gave up 0 bases, with 10 bases separating them. DNA of the CDR3: TGTGCCAGCAGCCCCCGACAGGCTAACTATGGCTACACCTTC. Translated: CASSPRQANYGYTF.

V gene TRBV5-1 combines with J gene TRBJ2-3; no definite D call. V dropped 0 bases and J dropped 0 bases, with 14 bases sitting between them. This CDR3 comprises 17 residues. The germline CDR1 and CDR2 sequences are SGHRS and YFSETQ. The CDR3 here is CASSLAIPPASTDTQYF. The CDR3 DNA follows: TGCGCCAGCAGCTTGGCCATCCCTCCCGCAAGCACAGATACGCAGTATTTT.

The rearrangement uses TRBV27 and TRBJ2-7; 7 nucleotides agree with TRBD2. The CDR3 is made up of 14 amino acids. In germline, CDR1 is MNHEY, CDR2 SMNVEV (reference sequence). V lost 5 bases and J lost 5; bases outside the gene matches: 9. The CDR3 nucleotides read TGTGCCAGCAGTGCCCTGGGAGGGAGTCACGAGCAGTACTTC. Protein product: CASSALGGSHEQYF.

This clonotype has more than one count but fewer than ten. The CDR3 protein is CASSLVWDRPPYEQYF. Here the CDR3 DNA reads TGCGCCAGCAGCTTGGTATGGGACCGCCCCCCATACGAGCAGTACTTC. The rearrangement joins TRBV5-1 to TRBJ2-7; D may correspond to TRBD1 or TRBD2 (5 bases each). The CDR3 is 16 amino acids. V was shortened by 0 bases and J by 4 bases, with 17 bases between the two germline ends. The germline gives CDR1 SGHRS, CDR2 YFSETQ.

This clonotype was recorded a few times. The gene calls are TRBV20-1 and TRBJ2-5; 7 positions agree with TRBD1. CDR3 length equals 14 residues. J was trimmed by 4 bases and V by 3 bases; bases with no gene match: 8. Germline V gene data show CDR1 as DFQATT and CDR2 as SNEGSKA (reference sequence). As DNA, the CDR3 is TGCAGTGCTAGTTTTAGACAGGGCGCAGAGACCCAGTACTTC. Amino acids: CSASFRQGAETQYF.

This clonotype was counted only a few times. The chain employs TRBV2 and TRBJ2-2; a possible D gene is TRBD1 (5 bases). Trimming removed 10 bases at V and 6 bases at J, with 15 bases between. CDR1 is SNHLY, CDR2 FYNNEI, per germline. The CDR3 is 13 residues long. The CDR3 region is CATGIPGSGELFF. In nucleotides, the CDR3 is TGTGCCACAGGGATCCCAGGGTCCGGGGAGCTGTTTTTT.

This clonotype came up a few times. The chain joins TRBV5-6 to TRBJ2-1, with 9 positions matching TRBD2. Germline CDR1 is SGHDT and CDR2 is YYEEEE. Unmatched junction bases numbered 13, after V lost 0 bases and J lost 9 bases. This CDR3 spans 17 amino acids. Here the CDR3 reads CASSLVWVAGEVGEQFF. The CDR3 region has the DNA TGTGCCAGCAGCTTGGTGTGGGTAGCGGGAGAAGTCGGTGAGCAGTTCTTC.